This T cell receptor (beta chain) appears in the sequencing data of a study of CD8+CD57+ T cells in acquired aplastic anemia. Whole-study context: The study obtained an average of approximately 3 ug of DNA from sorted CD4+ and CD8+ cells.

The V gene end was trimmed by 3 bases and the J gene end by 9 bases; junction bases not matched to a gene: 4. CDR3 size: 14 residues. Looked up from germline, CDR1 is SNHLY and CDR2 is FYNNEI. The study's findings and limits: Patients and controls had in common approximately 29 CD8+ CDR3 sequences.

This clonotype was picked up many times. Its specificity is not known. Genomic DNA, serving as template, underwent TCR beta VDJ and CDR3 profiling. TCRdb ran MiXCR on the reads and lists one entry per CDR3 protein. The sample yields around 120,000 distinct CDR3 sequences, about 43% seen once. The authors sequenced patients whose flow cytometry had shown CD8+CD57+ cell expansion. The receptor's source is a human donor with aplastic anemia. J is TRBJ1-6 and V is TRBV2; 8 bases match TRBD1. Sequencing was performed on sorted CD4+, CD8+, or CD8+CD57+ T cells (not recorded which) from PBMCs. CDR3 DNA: TGTGCCAGCAGTGACCGACAGGGGCCTTCACCCCTCCACTTT. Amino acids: CASSDRQGPSPLHF.